The 12 T cell receptor beta chains below come from one sample, sequenced in a study of lymphopenia after photon versus proton radiotherapy (dated by TCRdb to the late 2010s). The library was generated by the immunoSEQ multiplex PCR assay. Imported from immuneACCESS, the table was reduced by TCRdb to in-frame sequences with V and J called. These copies leave out some clones; in studies compared against another copy, an unresolved V gene accounts for under half, and the cause of the remainder is not known. This sample is represented by under 75,000 clones; around 92% of them were singletons. The top ten constitute 2% to 2.5% of the sample. Sequenced here: peripheral blood, sampled from a patient treated with photon-based radiotherapy. These receptors were collected from a woman aged 40 to 49 with cholangiocarcinoma.

This chain connects TRBV19 to TRBJ2-4; 9 nucleotides align to TRBD2. The germline CDR1 and CDR2 sequences are LNHDA and SQIVND (reference sequence). This CDR3 region has 15 residues. J lost 2 bases, V lost 5 bases, and 4 bases had no gene match. The DNA of the CDR3 is TGTGCCAGTAGTTTGGCGGGAGGGTCCAAAAACATTCAGTACTTC. Translation gives CASSLAGGSKNIQYF.

The rearrangement joins TRBV28 to TRBJ1-4; TRBD1 is a possible D gene (6 bases). This CDR3 has 16 residues. Trimming left V 5 bases short and J 8 bases short, with 21 bases between. CDR1 is MDHEN, CDR2 SYDVKM, per germline. CDR3 region: CASSGFGARGGEKLFF. The CDR3 nucleotides read TGTGCCAGCAGTGGGTTTGGGGCGCGAGGGGGGGAAAAACTGTTTTTT.

This clone came up a few times. This chain joins TRBV7-3 and TRBJ1-2; D call uncertain. The CDR3 contains 13 residues. Germline-derived CDR1 and CDR2 are SGHTA and FQGTGA. Trimming left V 5 bases short and J 3 bases short, with 10 bases between. CDR3 DNA: TGTGCCAGCAGCCCCGACACATACTATGGCTACACCTTC. This sequence encodes CASSPDTYYGYTF.

In DNA form, the CDR3 reads TGTGCCTGGGGAACAGGGGGCAATCAGCCCCAGCATTTT. Translation: CAWGTGGNQPQHF. The J gene is TRBJ1-5, the V gene TRBV30; 7 positions agree with TRBD1. The CDR3 spans 13 residues. The germline gives CDR1 GTSNPN, CDR2 SVGIG (reference sequence). V gave up 5 bases and J gave up 2 bases; unmatched junction bases: 3.

The chain uses TRBV29-1 and TRBJ2-5; 12 bases are a match to TRBD2. Germline values: CDR1 SQVTM, CDR2 ANQGSEA. With 7 bases clipped from V and 5 bases from J, the junction kept 2 bases outside the gene matches. The CDR3 runs to 12 residues. The DNA of the CDR3 is TGCAGCGGGACTAGCGGGGTGGAGACCCAGTACTTC. Its translation: CSGTSGVETQYF.

The J gene is TRBJ1-3, the V gene TRBV28; D is undetermined. This CDR3 region has 13 residues. Between the trimmed V and J ends, which lost 6 bases and 5 bases, there was a span of 11 bases. Germline-derived CDR1 and CDR2 are MDHEN and SYDVKM. This CDR3 is CASSAPERNTIYF. CDR3 DNA: TGTGCCAGCAGCGCCCCAGAAAGAAACACCATATATTTT.

The chain uses TRBV11-3 and TRBJ2-7; D is unclear. The length of the CDR3 is 13 residues. Trimming shortened V by 1 base and J by 7 bases, and 11 bases separated the two germline ends. Germline V gene sequence: CDR1 SGHNT, CDR2 YENEEA. DNA for the CDR3: TGTGCCAGCAGCTTAGGGCCCCTTGGAGAGCAGTACTTC. This sequence encodes CASSLGPLGEQYF.

The chain is built from TRBV11-2 and TRBJ2-1; D is tentatively TRBD1 or TRBD2 (5 bases each). Per the germline V gene, CDR1 is SGHAT and CDR2 is FQNNGV. Trimming pared 7 bases from V and 6 bases from J, leaving 10 bases between. This CDR3 comprises 12 residues. CDR3 DNA: TGTGCCAGCACCTTGGGGACCAATGAGCAGTTCTTC. This sequence encodes CASTLGTNEQFF.

This clone was seen a single time. The chain joins TRBV19 to TRBJ2-5; 7 bases fit TRBD1. Trimming removed 3 bases from V and 4 bases from J; junction bases left unmatched: 8. This CDR3 spans 15 amino acids. CDR1 and CDR2 (germline): LNHDA, SQIVND (reference sequence). DNA for the CDR3: TGTGCCAGTAGTATTCTCGCGACAGGGCGAGAGACCCAGTACTTC. Translation: CASSILATGRETQYF.

V is TRBV30 and J is TRBJ2-7; TRBD2 might be the D (5 bases). The CDR3 spans 14 residues. V was pared by 2 bases and J by 5 bases, with 16 bases between. Germline V lookup: CDR1 GTSNPN, CDR2 SVGIG (reference sequence). The CDR3 is CAWSSPGVGHEQYF. The CDR3 DNA sequence: TGTGCCTGGAGTAGTCCCGGGGTAGGACACGAGCAGTACTTC. The full variable domain, in which reference TRBV30 and TRBJ2-7 provide the parts outside the CDR3, is SQTIHQWPATLVQPVGSPLSLECTVEGTSNPNLYWYRQAAGRGLQLLFYSVGIGQISSEVPQNLSASRPQDRQFILSSKKLLLSDSGFYLCAWSSPGVGHEQYFGPGTRLTVT.

The chain joins TRBV6-1 to TRBJ2-2, with D unclear. Germline values: CDR1 MNHNS, CDR2 SASEGT. This CDR3 is built from 13 residues. The V gene lost 1 base and the J gene lost 5 bases, with 5 bases spanning the gap. DNA for the CDR3: TGTGCCAGCAGTGAAGACAGAACCGGGGAGCTGTTTTTT. It is translated as CASSEDRTGELFF.

The rearrangement links TRBV7-2 to TRBJ2-3; the match to TRBD2 covers 10 bases. J lost 5 bases, V lost 5 bases, and 7 bases had no gene match. The CDR3 length is 15 residues. CDR1 and CDR2 (germline): SGHTA, FQGNSA. The CDR3 DNA reads TGTGCCAGCAGCCAGTCCCTAGCGGGAGTAGATACGCAGTATTTT. Translation gives CASSQSLAGVDTQYF.